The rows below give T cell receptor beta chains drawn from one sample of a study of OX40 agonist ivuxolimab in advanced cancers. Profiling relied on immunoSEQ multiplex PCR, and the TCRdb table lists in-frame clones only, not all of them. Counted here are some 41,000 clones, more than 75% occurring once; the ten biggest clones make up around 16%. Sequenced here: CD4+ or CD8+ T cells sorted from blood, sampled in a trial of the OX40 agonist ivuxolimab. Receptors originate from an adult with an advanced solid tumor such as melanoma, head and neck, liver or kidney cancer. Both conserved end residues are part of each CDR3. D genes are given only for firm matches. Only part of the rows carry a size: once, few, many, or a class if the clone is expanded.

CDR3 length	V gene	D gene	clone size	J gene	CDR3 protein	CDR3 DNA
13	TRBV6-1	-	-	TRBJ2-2	CASSETGIGELFF	TGTGCCAGCAGTGAGACAGGTATCGGGGAGCTGTTTTTT
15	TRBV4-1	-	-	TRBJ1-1	CASSQARGGRTEAFF	TGCGCCAGCAGCCAGGCACGGGGGGGGCGGACTGAAGCTTTCTTT
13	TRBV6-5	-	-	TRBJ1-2	CASGIGRAGGCTF	TGTGCCAGTGGGATAGGGAGGGCCGGGGGCTGCACCTTC
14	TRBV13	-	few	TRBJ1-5	CASSLAGSHQPQHF	TGTGCCAGCAGCTTAGCCGGGAGTCATCAGCCCCAGCATTTT
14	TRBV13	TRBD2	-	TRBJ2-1	CASSFRGVHNEQFF	TGTGCCAGCAGCTTCCGGGGGGTCCACAATGAGCAGTTCTTC
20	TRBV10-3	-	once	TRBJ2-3	CAISEPWGEIRDQYTDTQYF	TGTGCCATCAGTGAGCCCTGGGGCGAGATTCGGGACCAATACACAGATACGCAGTATTTT
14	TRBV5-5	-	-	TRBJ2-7	CASSLSIGQYEQYF	TGTGCCAGCAGCTTGTCTATAGGGCAATACGAGCAGTACTTC
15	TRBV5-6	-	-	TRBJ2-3	CASSQGGHSTDTQYF	TGTGCCAGCAGCCAGGGGGGCCACAGTACAGATACGCAGTATTTT
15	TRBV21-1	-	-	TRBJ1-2	CASSKGRDRNYGYTF	TGTGCCAGCAGCAAAGGGCGGGACAGAAACTATGGCTACACCTTC
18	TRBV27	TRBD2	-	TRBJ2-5	CASSLYGGADNRGETQYF	TGTGCCAGCAGCCTATACGGGGGGGCCGATAATAGGGGAGAGACCCAGTACTTC
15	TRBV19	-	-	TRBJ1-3	CASSIDRTPGNTIYF	TGTGCCAGTAGTATAGACAGGACCCCTGGAAACACCATATATTTT
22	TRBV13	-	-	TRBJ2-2	CASSLIHNSPGTLNFNTGELFF	TGTGCCAGCAGCTTAATTCACAACAGTCCCGGGACTCTCAACTTCAACACCGGGGAGCTGTTTTTT
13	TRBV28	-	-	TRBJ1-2	CASSLGSLYGYTF	TGTGCCAGCAGTTTGGGTTCTCTCTATGGCTACACCTTC
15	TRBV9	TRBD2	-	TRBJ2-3	CASSGLAVVTDTQYF	TGTGCCAGCAGCGGACTAGCGGTAGTCACAGATACGCAGTATTTT
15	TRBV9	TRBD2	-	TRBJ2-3	CASSPLTSRPDTQYF	TGTGCCAGCAGCCCATTGACTAGCAGACCAGATACGCAGTATTTT
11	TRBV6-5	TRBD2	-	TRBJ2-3	CASSPGTSPYF	TGTGCCAGCAGCCCCGGGACTAGCCCGTATTTT
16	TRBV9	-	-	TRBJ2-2	CASSAPLGQGTGELFF	TGTGCCAGCAGCGCCCCCCTGGGGCAGGGGACCGGGGAGCTGTTTTTT
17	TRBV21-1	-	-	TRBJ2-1	CASSKALKRNTYNEQFF	TGTGCCAGCAGCAAAGCGCTTAAGCGGAATACTTACAATGAGCAGTTCTTC
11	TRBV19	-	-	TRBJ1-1	CASSDSSEAFF	TGTGCCAGTAGTGATAGCTCTGAAGCTTTCTTT
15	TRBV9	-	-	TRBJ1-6	CASSVGRQTYSPLHF	TGTGCCAGCAGCGTGGGTAGACAGACATATTCACCCCTCCACTTT
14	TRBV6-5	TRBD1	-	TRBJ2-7	CASSYQSTGQAQYF	TGTGCCAGCAGTTACCAATCGACAGGGCAGGCGCAGTACTTC
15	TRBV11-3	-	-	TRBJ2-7	CASSGGTKRAYEQYF	TGTGCCAGCAGCGGTGGAACCAAACGGGCCTACGAGCAGTACTTC
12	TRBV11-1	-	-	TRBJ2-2	CASSPYPGELFF	TGTGCCAGCAGCCCCTATCCCGGGGAGCTGTTTTTT